Listed below are T cell receptor beta chains from one sample, sequenced in a study of radiation and T cells in renal cell carcinoma. Assay used: immunoSEQ multiplex PCR; TCRdb lists only in-frame clones, some missing. The sample has around 180,000 clones, about 88% seen once. The source was blood, collected from a patient whose treatment included radiotherapy and nephrectomy. These receptors came from a woman aged 45-59 years with renal cell carcinoma. Both conserved end residues are part of each CDR3. A D gene is named only where the DNA matches it firmly. Where a row states a size, it is once, few, many or the class of an expanded clone; other rows omit it.

clone size | J gene | V gene | CDR3 length | D gene | CDR3 DNA | CDR3 protein
NA | TRBJ2-5 | TRBV5-1 | 13 | NA | TGCGCCAGCAGCTTGGCGGCACTAGAGACCCAGTACTTC | CASSLAALETQYF
NA | TRBJ2-4 | TRBV6-5 | 13 | NA | TGTGCCAGCAGCCGAGGTGGAGGGGGCATTCAGTACTTC | CASSRGGGGIQYF
NA | TRBJ1-2 | TRBV7-2 | 14 | TRBD1 | TGTGCCAGCAGCTCCCTAGACAGGGTGTATGGCTACACCTTC | CASSSLDRVYGYTF
NA | TRBJ2-1 | TRBV4-2 | 15 | NA | TGTGCCAGCAGCCAAGATCCAGCGACTGACAATGAGCAGTTCTTC | CASSQDPATDNEQFF
NA | TRBJ2-1 | TRBV7-2 | 13 | NA | TGTGCCAGCAGCGATTTTCAGATTAATGAGCAGTTCTTC | CASSDFQINEQFF
NA | TRBJ2-1 | TRBV4-2 | 14 | NA | TGTGCCAGCAGCCAAGATTACGGTGACAATGAGCAGTTCTTC | CASSQDYGDNEQFF
once | TRBJ2-1 | TRBV6-1 | 16 | TRBD1 | TGTGCCAGCAGTGAAGCTGGGACAGGGGGTTTCCATGAGCAGTTCTTC | CASSEAGTGGFHEQFF
NA | TRBJ1-2 | TRBV7-3 | 14 | NA | TGTGCCAGCAGCTTAGAAAAGGCTAGCTATGGCTACACCTTC | CASSLEKASYGYTF
NA | TRBJ2-7 | TRBV7-2 | 15 | TRBD1 | TGTGCCAGCAGACCCGACAGGGGGCCCTCCTACGAGCAGTACTTC | CASRPDRGPSYEQYF
NA | TRBJ1-4 | TRBV6-5 | 14 | TRBD1 | TGTGCCAGCACCCAACAGGGGAGGGGTGAAAAACTGTTTTTT | CASTQQGRGEKLFF
few | TRBJ1-2 | TRBV6-5 | 15 | NA | TGTGCCAGCAGTCGCGGGCCCCCCCAGGGCTTTGGCTACACCTTC | CASSRGPPQGFGYTF
NA | TRBJ2-1 | TRBV5-1 | 15 | TRBD1 | TGCGCCAGCAGCTTGTGGGGGACAGGGGGAAATGAGCAGTTCTTC | CASSLWGTGGNEQFF
NA | TRBJ2-5 | TRBV9 | 18 | TRBD2 | TGTGCCAGCAGCGTAGGTCCCGAGGTAGCGGGCGCTCAAGAGACCCAGTACTTC | CASSVGPEVAGAQETQYF
NA | TRBJ2-4 | TRBV19 | 13 | NA | TGTGCCAGTTCGGGGTTGGCCAAAAACATTCAGTACTTC | CASSGLAKNIQYF